The TCR beta chain under discussion was sequenced for a study of T cells after yellow fever vaccination (dated by TCRdb to about 2019). As for the study more broadly: Libraries from fractions with low cell numbers were prepared with the SMART-Seq v4 Ultra Low Input RNA kit. Two healthy male donors, one aged 18 to 29 and one aged 30 to 40 years, were included in the cohort. To track T-cell clones before and after primary and booster YFV17D yellow fever vaccination, bulk TCR alpha and beta repertoires were sequenced longitudinally. Blood samples were taken at several timepoints before and after primary and secondary immunization, and bulk PBMC replicates and cell subsets were isolated. The study at large found these results: Compared with the primary T-cell response, the secondary T-cell response was weaker but faster, peaking on day 5 rather than day 15. Only a couple of donors were included in the study, so the extent to which the findings can be generalized is limited. Computational filtering was required because FACS-sorted repertoires could contain abundant contaminating clonotypes from the bulk population. A small share of clonotypes occurred in both CD4 and CD8 compartments, likely arising from convergent recombination. Most clones expanded after primary vaccination (around 96% of CD4 and roughly 91% of CD8) were re-detected after the booster, suggesting that broad memory maintenance occurred.

The sample's treatment or condition label, in plain terms: live attenuated yellow fever vaccine strain. Two biological replicates of bulk PBMCs were collected at each blood-draw timepoint. A standard Ficoll-Paque protocol was used to isolate PBMCs from peripheral blood. TriZol was used to extract RNA from bulk PBMCs, CD4 and CD8 fractions, and dextramer-positive and dextramer-negative fractions. Synthesis of TCR cDNA relied on 5'RACE template switching, a step that introduced a universal primer site along with unique molecular identifiers. Priming for cDNA synthesis came from both the TCR alpha and TCR beta constant segments. Library amplification used two PCR steps, and the second PCR step added sample barcodes and sequencing adapters. Sequencing of the libraries was done on either Illumina HiSeq 2500 (2x100 bp) or NovaSeq (2x150 bp). The study's own analysis went as follows. MIGEC handled demultiplexing of reads and collapsing into UMI consensus sequences, while MiXCR performed V(D)J alignment. Using edgeR on replicate PBMC samples, clonotypes were called vaccine-responding if FDR was below 0.01 and the log2 fold change was above 5 up to day 15. CD4 or CD8 identity was assigned to each bulk clonotype according to whether the clonotype was present at higher abundance in the sequenced CD4 repertoire or the sequenced CD8 repertoire. Clones were called with MiXCR by TCRdb after fastp trimmed the public reads at Q25, and only in-frame beta chains were retained. One record per CDR3 amino acid sequence lists the most common genes and DNA. Here the V and J calls rest on TCRdb's processing, not on the authors' analysis. In all, the sample holds about 630,000 distinct CDR3 sequences, and roughly 12% of those were seen once. Clones ranked in the top ten supply more than 12% of the sample.

V trim: 0 bases; J trim: 5 bases; unmatched bases: 11. Based on the germline V gene, the CDR1 and CDR2 sequences are SGHAT and FQNNGV. Reading from cysteine to phenylalanine, the CDR3 counts 18 amino acids. CDR3 DNA is the only sequence kept; it has 54 bases, read in frame from the first base. A note on this clonotype: What this receptor recognizes is not known. No base quality values were provided; no much bigger clone lies one nucleotide off.

The sequence is built from TRBV11-2 and TRBJ2-1, with 9 bases in between that match TRBD1. The specimen comprised PBMCs, sampled on the day of the yellow fever booster vaccination. This receptor was obtained from a man between 25 and 39 years old who received the YFV17D yellow fever vaccine. The CDR3 protein sequence reads: CASSLDLLGQGTDNEQFF. The DNA sequence reads TGTGCCAGCAGCTTAGATCTATTGGGACAGGGCACCGACAATGAGCAGTTCTTC.